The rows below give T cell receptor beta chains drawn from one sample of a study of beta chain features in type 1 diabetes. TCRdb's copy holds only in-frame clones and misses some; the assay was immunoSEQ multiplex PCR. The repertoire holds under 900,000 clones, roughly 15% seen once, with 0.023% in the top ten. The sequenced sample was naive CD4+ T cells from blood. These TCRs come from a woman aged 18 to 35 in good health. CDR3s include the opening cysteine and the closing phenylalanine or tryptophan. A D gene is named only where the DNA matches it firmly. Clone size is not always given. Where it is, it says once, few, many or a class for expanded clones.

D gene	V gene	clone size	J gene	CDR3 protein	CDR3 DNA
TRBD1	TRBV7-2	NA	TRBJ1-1	CASGHRGREAFF	TGTGCCAGCGGACACAGGGGCCGCGAAGCTTTCTTT
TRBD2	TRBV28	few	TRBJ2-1	CASSLFASGISHEQFF	TGTGCCAGCAGTTTATTTGCTAGCGGGATTTCACATGAGCAGTTCTTC
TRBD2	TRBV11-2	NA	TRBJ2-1	CASRSGYSGTSFYNEQFF	TGTGCCAGCAGATCCGGGTATTCCGGGACTAGCTTTTACAATGAGCAGTTCTTC
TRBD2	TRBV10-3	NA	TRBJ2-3	CATGLADTDTQYF	TGTGCCACCGGACTAGCGGACACAGATACGCAGTATTTT
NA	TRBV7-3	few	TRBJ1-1	CASSLVRDTEAFF	TGTGCCAGCAGCTTAGTCAGGGACACTGAAGCTTTCTTT
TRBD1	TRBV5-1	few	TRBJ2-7	CASSFSSPGQGEQYF	TGCGCCAGCAGCTTTTCCTCCCCGGGACAGGGAGAGCAGTACTTC
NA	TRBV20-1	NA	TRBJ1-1	CSTGRTEAFF	TGCAGTACAGGGAGGACTGAAGCTTTCTTT
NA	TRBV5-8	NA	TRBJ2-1	CASVGALLGEQFF	TGTGCCAGCGTTGGCGCGCTACTTGGTGAGCAGTTCTTC
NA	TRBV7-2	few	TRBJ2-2	CASSLVRSGELFF	TGTGCCAGCAGCTTAGTTAGATCCGGGGAGCTGTTTTTT
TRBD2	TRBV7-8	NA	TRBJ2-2	CASSSGTSGNTGELFF	TGTGCCAGCAGCTCCGGGACTAGCGGGAACACCGGGGAGCTGTTTTTT
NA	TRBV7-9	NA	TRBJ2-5	CASSLLTSQETQYF	TGTGCCAGCAGCTTATTGACTAGCCAAGAGACCCAGTACTTC
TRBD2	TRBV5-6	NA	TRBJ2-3	CASSLLAVLTDTQYF	TGTGCCAGCAGCCTCCTAGCGGTCCTCACAGATACGCAGTATTTT
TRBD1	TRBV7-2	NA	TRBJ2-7	CASSFGTGLYEQYF	TGTGCCAGCAGCTTCGGGACAGGACTCTACGAGCAGTACTTC
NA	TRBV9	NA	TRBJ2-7	CASSVDQNPAYEQYF	TGTGCCAGCAGCGTAGATCAAAACCCCGCCTACGAGCAGTACTTC
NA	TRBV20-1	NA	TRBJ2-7	CSASGSRNF	TGCAGTGCTAGCGGCAGCAGGAACTTC
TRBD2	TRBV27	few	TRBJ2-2	CASSDIAGGPPRELFF	TGTGCCAGCAGTGACATAGCGGGAGGGCCCCCGCGGGAGCTGTTTTTT
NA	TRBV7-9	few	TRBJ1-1	CASSFWGEAFF	TGTGCCAGCAGCTTTTGGGGGGAAGCTTTCTTT
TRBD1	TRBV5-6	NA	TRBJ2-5	CASSGETGGNQETQYF	TGTGCCAGCAGCGGGGAGACAGGGGGTAACCAAGAGACCCAGTACTTC
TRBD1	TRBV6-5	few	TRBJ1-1	CASSYGTANTEAFF	TGTGCCAGCAGTTACGGGACAGCAAACACTGAAGCTTTCTTT
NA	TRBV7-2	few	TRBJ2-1	CASSLARVSAYNEQFF	TGTGCCAGCAGCTTAGCGCGAGTTAGCGCCTACAATGAGCAGTTCTTC
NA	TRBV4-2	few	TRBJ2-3	CASSQARLVADTQYF	TGTGCCAGCAGCCAAGCCAGACTAGTCGCAGATACGCAGTATTTT
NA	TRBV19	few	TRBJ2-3	CASSNQRKSTDTQYF	TGTGCCAGTAGTAACCAGCGGAAGAGCACAGATACGCAGTATTTT
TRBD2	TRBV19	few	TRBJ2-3	CASSIPGLAAQYF	TGTGCCAGTAGTATTCCGGGACTAGCGGCGCAGTATTTT
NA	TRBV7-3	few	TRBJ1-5	CASSLTQGQPQHF	TGTGCCAGCAGCTTAACGCAGGGACAGCCCCAGCATTTT